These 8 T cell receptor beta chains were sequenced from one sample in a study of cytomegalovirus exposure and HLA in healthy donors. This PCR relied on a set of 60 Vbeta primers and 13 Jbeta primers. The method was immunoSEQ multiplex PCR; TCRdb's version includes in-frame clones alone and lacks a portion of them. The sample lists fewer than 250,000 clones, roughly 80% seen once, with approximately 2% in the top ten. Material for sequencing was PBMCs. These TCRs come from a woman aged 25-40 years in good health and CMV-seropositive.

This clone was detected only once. The CDR3 region has the DNA TGCAGCGGGGTGACTAGCCCAACCTACAATGAGCAGTTCTTC. Encoded protein: CSGVTSPTYNEQFF. This rearrangement joins TRBV29-1 to TRBJ2-1, with 7 positions matching TRBD2. CDR1 SQVTM and CDR2 ANQGSEA come from the germline V gene. This CDR3 has 14 residues. V shed 7 bases and J 2 bases; nucleotides not matched to a gene: 8.

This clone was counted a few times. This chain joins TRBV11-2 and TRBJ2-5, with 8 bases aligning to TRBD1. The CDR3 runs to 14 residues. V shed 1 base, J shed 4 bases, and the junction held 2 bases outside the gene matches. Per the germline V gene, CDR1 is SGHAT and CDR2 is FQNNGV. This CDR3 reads CASSLGTGRETQYF. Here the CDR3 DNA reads TGTGCCAGCAGCTTAGGGACAGGGAGAGAGACCCAGTACTTC.

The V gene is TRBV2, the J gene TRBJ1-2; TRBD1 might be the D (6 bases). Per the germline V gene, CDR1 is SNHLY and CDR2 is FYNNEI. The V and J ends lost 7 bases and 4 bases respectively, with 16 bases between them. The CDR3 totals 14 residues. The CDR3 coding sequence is TGTGCCAGCACAAGGGACATCGGTTCCTATGGCTACACCTTC. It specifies CASTRDIGSYGYTF.

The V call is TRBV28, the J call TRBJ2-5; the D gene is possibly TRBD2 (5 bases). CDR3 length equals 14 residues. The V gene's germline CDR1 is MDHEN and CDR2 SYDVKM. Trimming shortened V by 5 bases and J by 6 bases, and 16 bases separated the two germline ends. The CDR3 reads CASSTRAGPKTQYF. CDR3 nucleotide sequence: TGTGCCAGCAGTACCCGGGCGGGTCCGAAGACCCAGTACTTC.

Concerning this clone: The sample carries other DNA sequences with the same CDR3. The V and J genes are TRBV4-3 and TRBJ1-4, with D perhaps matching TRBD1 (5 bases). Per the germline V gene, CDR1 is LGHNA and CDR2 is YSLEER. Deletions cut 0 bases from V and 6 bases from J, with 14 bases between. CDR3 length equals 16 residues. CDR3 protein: CASSQDLGGGDEKLFF. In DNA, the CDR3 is TGCGCCAGCAGCCAAGATCTGGGGGGAGGAGATGAAAAACTGTTTTTT.

The CDR3 spells CASSPGRSTEAFF. As DNA, the CDR3 is TGTGCCAGCAGCCCAGGGAGGAGTACTGAAGCTTTCTTT. The chain combines TRBV7-8 with TRBJ1-1; possibly TRBD1 for D (5 bases). This CDR3 is built from 13 residues. V was trimmed by 5 bases and J by 5 bases, leaving 12 bases between them. The germline V gene encodes CDR1 SGHVS and CDR2 FQNEAQ.

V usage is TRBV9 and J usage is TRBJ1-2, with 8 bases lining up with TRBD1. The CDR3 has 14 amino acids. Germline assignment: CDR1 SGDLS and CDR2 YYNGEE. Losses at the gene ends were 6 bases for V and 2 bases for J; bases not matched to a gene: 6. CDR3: CASTIRTGNYGYTF. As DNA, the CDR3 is TGTGCCAGCACCATCCGGACAGGGAACTATGGCTACACCTTC.

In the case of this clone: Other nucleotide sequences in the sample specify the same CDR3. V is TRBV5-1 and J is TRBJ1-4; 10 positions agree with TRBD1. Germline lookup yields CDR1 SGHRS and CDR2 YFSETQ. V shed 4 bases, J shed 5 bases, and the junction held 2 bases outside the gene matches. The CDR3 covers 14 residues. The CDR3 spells CASSLGQGNEKLFF. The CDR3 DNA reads TGCGCCAGCAGCCTGGGACAGGGGAATGAAAAACTGTTTTTT.